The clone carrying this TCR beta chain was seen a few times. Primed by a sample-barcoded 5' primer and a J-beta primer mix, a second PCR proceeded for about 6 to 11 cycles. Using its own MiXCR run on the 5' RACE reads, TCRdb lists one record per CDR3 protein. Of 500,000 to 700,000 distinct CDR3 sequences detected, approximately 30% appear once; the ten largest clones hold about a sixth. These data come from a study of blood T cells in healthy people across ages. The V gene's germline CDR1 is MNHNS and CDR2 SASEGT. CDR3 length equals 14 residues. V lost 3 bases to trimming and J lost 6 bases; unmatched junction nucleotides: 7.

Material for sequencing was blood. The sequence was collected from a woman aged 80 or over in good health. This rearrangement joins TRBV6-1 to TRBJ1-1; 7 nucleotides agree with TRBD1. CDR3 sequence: CASSDDRVRAEAFF. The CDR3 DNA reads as TGTGCCAGCAGTGATGACAGGGTTCGGGCTGAAGCTTTCTTT.